The 12 T cell receptor beta chains in this list originate from one sample, sequenced in a study of T-cell reconstitution after alpha-beta-depleted transplantation in children (dated by TCRdb to between 2015 and 2016). The intended sense of this specimen's treatment or condition label: allogeneic hematopoietic cell transplantation with graft depleted of TCRalphabeta T cells and CD19 B cells. The library relied on PCR. Sequenced using an Illumina HiSeq 2500. TCR library preparation used molecular barcoding, with unique molecular identifiers applied to normalize quantification of the TCRbeta repertoire. TCRdb reworked the public reads: Q25 trimming with fastp, MiXCR clone assembly, productive beta chains retained. One record per CDR3 amino acid sequence lists the most common genes and DNA. For this sample there are a few hundred thousand distinct CDR3 sequences; around 27% appear just once. The ten biggest clones cover 36% of the sample.

The sample consisted of PBMCs, taken before TCRalphabeta/CD19-depleted stem cell transplant. The receptors derive from a boy less than two years old with Wiskott-Aldrich syndrome, due to receive a stem cell transplant.

The chain combines TRBV7-2 with TRBJ2-1; 7 bases line up with TRBD1. Trimming cost V 5 bases and J 4 bases; bases outside gene matches: 11. The CDR3 covers 16 residues. Germline V gives CDR1 SGHTA, CDR2 FQGNSA. Written as DNA, the CDR3 is TGTGCCAGCAGCCCTCAACCCGGGACAGCTTACAATGAGCAGTTCTTC. This codes for CASSPQPGTAYNEQFF.

The sample holds a few counts of this clonotype. The gene calls are TRBV30 and TRBJ2-2; D not resolved. The CDR3 length is 13 residues. V was cut by 4 bases and J by 5 bases, with 11 bases left in between. CDR1 GTSNPN and CDR2 SVGIG come from the germline V gene (reference sequence). The CDR3, as DNA: TGTGCCTGGACCCCCACCGGGACCGGGGAGCTGTTTTTT. Protein: CAWTPTGTGELFF.

The chain joins TRBV28 to TRBJ2-1, with D tentatively TRBD2 (6 bases). Per the germline V gene, CDR1 is MDHEN and CDR2 is SYDVKM. The CDR3 consists of 14 residues. Trimming pared 7 bases from V and 10 bases from J, leaving 20 bases between. The CDR3 DNA is TGTGCCAGCACGGCCGTGGGGGGTTTATTCGAGCAGTTCTTC. Translated: CASTAVGGLFEQFF.

The genes are TRBV7-6 and TRBJ2-2, with TRBD2 matching 8 bases. CDR1 is SGHVS and CDR2 is FNYEAQ in the germline V gene. This CDR3 is built from 14 residues. V lost 6 bases and J lost 5; bases outside the gene matches: 5. The CDR3 sequence: CASRPGTRTGELFF. CDR3 in DNA: TGTGCCAGCAGGCCCGGGACTAGGACCGGGGAGCTGTTTTTT.

The V call is TRBV12-3 or TRBV12-4, the J call TRBJ1-6; 9 bases are shared with TRBD1. The V gene end was trimmed by 6 bases and the J gene end by 6 bases; junction bases not matched to a gene: 6. The CDR3 spans 15 residues. The DNA for the CDR3 is TGTGCCAGCAGCTCCCGGGACAGGGTTAATTCACCCCTCCACTTT. Translated, it gives CASSSRDRVNSPLHF.

V usage is TRBV6-5 and J usage is TRBJ2-1; a weak D match, TRBD2 (6 bases). CDR3 size: 16 residues. V was shortened by 2 bases and J by 0 bases, with 11 bases between the two germline ends. The germline gives CDR1 MNHEY, CDR2 SVGAGI. The CDR3 DNA reads TGTGCCAGCAGTTACGGGGGGACGAGCTCCTACAATGAGCAGTTCTTC. This encodes CASSYGGTSSYNEQFF.

This clonotype has only one observation. V is TRBV20-1 and J is TRBJ2-1; D is possibly TRBD2 (5 bases). The ends were cut back, 6 bases at V and 1 base at J, with 16 bases in the middle. The CDR3 runs 15 residues. Germline lookup yields CDR1 DFQATT and CDR2 SNEGSKA (reference sequence). The CDR3, as DNA: TGCAGTGCCCAGAGGAGGTTGGGATCCTACAATGAGCAGTTCTTC. Protein product: CSAQRRLGSYNEQFF.

This clonotype was seen more than once but under ten times. The chain is built from TRBV12-3 or TRBV12-4 and TRBJ2-1; TRBD2 might be the D (6 bases). This CDR3 contains 15 residues. Trimming removed 5 bases at V and 8 bases at J, with 19 bases between. For the CDR3, the DNA is TGTGCCAGCAGTCATGGGACTCCAATGATCGATGAGCAGTTCTTC. Protein sequence: CASSHGTPMIDEQFF.

In this sample, this clonotype turned up many times. This sequence joins TRBV3-1 and TRBJ2-5; D gene uncertain. Germline CDR1 reads LGHDT; CDR2 reads YNNKEL (reference sequence). The V and J ends lost 6 bases and 1 base respectively, with 9 bases between them. This CDR3 region has 13 residues. The CDR3 region has the DNA TGTGCCAGCAGGGTGGCTAGCCAAGAGACCCAGTACTTC. It encodes CASRVASQETQYF.

This clonotype was picked up a small number of times. The chain is built from TRBV9 and TRBJ1-5; D might be TRBD1 (5 bases). V was shortened by 4 bases and J by 3 bases, with 17 bases between the two germline ends. This CDR3 is built from 16 residues. Germline V CDR1 and CDR2: SGDLS, YYNGEE. CDR3 in amino acids: CASSPPGEGHNQPQHF. DNA of the CDR3: TGTGCCAGCAGCCCCCCCGGGGAGGGGCACAATCAGCCCCAGCATTTT.

This clonotype was observed a few times. The genes are TRBV6-5 and TRBJ2-6, with 8 nucleotides matching TRBD1. V gave up 2 bases and J gave up 2 bases; unmatched junction bases: 2. This CDR3 is built from 16 residues. Germline CDR1 is MNHEY and CDR2 is SVGAGI. CDR3 in DNA: TGTGCCAGCAGTTACACAGGGGGTACTGGGGCCAACGTCCTGACTTTC. It is translated as CASSYTGGTGANVLTF.

This clonotype was detected a few times. The J gene is TRBJ2-1, the V gene TRBV20-1, with 7 positions matching TRBD1. After removal of 6 bases from V and 7 bases from J, the junction contained 9 bases not matched to a gene. CDR1 is DFQATT, CDR2 SNEGSKA, per germline (reference sequence). The CDR3 spans 13 residues. In DNA form, the CDR3 reads TGCAGTGCCCCCAGACAGGGTAGGAATGAGCAGTTCTTC. It yields the protein CSAPRQGRNEQFF.